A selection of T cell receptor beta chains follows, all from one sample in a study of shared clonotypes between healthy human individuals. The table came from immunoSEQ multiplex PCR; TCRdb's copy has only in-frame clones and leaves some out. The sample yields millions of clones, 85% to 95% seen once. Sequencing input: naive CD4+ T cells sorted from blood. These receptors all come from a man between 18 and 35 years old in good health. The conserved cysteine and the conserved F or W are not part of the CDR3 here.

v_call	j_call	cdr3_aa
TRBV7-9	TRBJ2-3	ASAPGGATDTQY
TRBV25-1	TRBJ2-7	ASSEVDRGHEQY
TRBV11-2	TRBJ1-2	ASSLDRSYYGYT
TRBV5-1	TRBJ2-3	ASSPGNQPRGTDTQY
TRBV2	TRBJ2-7	ASTTNSYEQY
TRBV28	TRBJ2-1	ASSSPQGIYANEQF
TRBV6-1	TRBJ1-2	ASMGQGPGYT
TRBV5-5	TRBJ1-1	ASSLTGYEAF
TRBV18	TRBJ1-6	ASSPQAVVDSPLH
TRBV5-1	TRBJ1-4	ASSLVTGINEKLF
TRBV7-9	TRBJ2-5	ASTQGGGQETQY
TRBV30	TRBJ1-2	AWDVAPHDYGYT
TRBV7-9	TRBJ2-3	ASSLGTPSTDTQY
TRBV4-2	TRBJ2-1	ASSQVAGTTNNEQF
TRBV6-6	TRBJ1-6	ASTLDSNNSPLH
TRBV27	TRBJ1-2	ASSFPGGYGYT
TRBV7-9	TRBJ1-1	ASSGTGAPPWTEAF
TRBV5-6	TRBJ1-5	ASSLVGAGGQPQH
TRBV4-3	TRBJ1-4	ASSQDAGSNEKLF
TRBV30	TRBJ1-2	AWSTTGRNGYT
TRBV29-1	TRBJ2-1	SVVRPVNEQF
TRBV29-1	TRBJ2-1	SVSAAGRDNEQF
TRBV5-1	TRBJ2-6	ASSLQGPGANVLT
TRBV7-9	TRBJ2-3	ASSLPFPNVQY